This T cell receptor (beta chain) was retrieved from a study of OX40 agonist ivuxolimab in advanced cancers. Assay used: immunoSEQ multiplex PCR; TCRdb lists only in-frame clones, some missing. The table lists about 38,000 clones, nearly 85% of them singletons, with less than 25% in the top ten. The TCR comes from an adult with an advanced solid tumor such as melanoma, head and neck, liver or kidney cancer. The source material was CD4+ or CD8+ T cells sorted from blood, sampled in a trial of the OX40 agonist ivuxolimab.

The DNA of the CDR3 is TGTGCCAGCAGCGTAGGCCCAGGGAGCTCCTACGAGCAGTACTTC. Translating gives CASSVGPGSSYEQYF. The V and J genes are TRBV9 and TRBJ2-7, with D possibly being TRBD1 or TRBD2 (5 bases each). From germline, CDR1 is SGDLS and CDR2 YYNGEE. Trimming pared 0 bases from V and 0 bases from J, leaving 10 bases between. The CDR3 runs 15 residues.